A single sample gave rise to the 9 T cell receptor beta chains below, sequenced in a study of shared T cell receptors in the human thymus. Sequencing was performed with immunoSEQ multiplex PCR; in TCRdb, only in-frame clones are kept and a portion is missing. The top ten clones hold more than 0.01% of a sample with just under 550,000 clones, 75% to 80% of them seen once. The sample was also reused in another study, on human thymus T cells.

The sequencing input was thymocytes. These TCRs come from a boy younger than two with a congenital heart defect.

The rearrangement links TRBV5-1 to TRBJ2-2, with TRBD1 matching over 7 bases. CDR1 is SGHRS, CDR2 YFSETQ, per germline. The ends lost 0 bases at V and 0 bases at J; junction bases unmatched: 5. The CDR3 spans 17 residues. The DNA of the CDR3 is TGCGCCAGCAGCTTGGCTTGGGACAGTCCGAACACCGGGGAGCTGTTTTTT. Amino acids: CASSLAWDSPNTGELFF.

V usage is TRBV28 and J usage is TRBJ2-7; 7 nucleotides align to TRBD1. Germline-derived CDR1 and CDR2 are MDHEN and SYDVKM. The V gene end was trimmed by 6 bases and the J gene end by 4 bases; junction bases not matched to a gene: 6. CDR3 size: 13 residues. The DNA for the CDR3 is TGTGCCAGCAGGAACGGACAGGTTTACGAGCAGTACTTC. Encoded protein: CASRNGQVYEQYF.

This clone was seen once. This chain connects TRBV29-1 to TRBJ2-7, with 12 bases fitting TRBD2. This CDR3 has 13 amino acids. Germline assignment: CDR1 SQVTM and CDR2 ANQGSEA. V lost 5 bases to trimming and J lost 5 bases; unmatched junction nucleotides: 4. CDR3 DNA sequence: TGCAGCGTTCTAGCGGGAGGGCCCCACGAGCAGTACTTC. Amino acids: CSVLAGGPHEQYF.

The V gene is TRBV5-7, the J gene TRBJ2-3; 8 bases agree with TRBD1. TRBV5-7 qualifies as an ORF whose function is uncertain. V trimming: 4 bases; J trimming: 1 base; junction bases outside the gene matches: 11. The CDR3 runs to 17 residues. CDR3 sequence: CASSTWRPGQGTDTQYF. The CDR3 nucleotides read TGTGCCAGCAGCACATGGAGACCGGGACAGGGCACAGATACGCAGTATTTT.

V usage is TRBV7-6 and J usage is TRBJ1-5; 11 nucleotides align to TRBD1. Trimming at V came to 5 bases and at J to 0 bases, leaving 12 bases not matched to a gene. CDR3 length: 19 amino acids. The germline V gene has CDR1 SGHVS and CDR2 FNYEAQ. The CDR3, as DNA: TGTGCCAGCAGCCAAGAAGGGACAGGGGGACCCTATAGCAATCAGCCCCAGCATTTT. Protein sequence: CASSQEGTGGPYSNQPQHF.

The chain employs TRBV9 and TRBJ2-3, with D maybe TRBD2 (5 bases). Germline lookup yields CDR1 SGDLS and CDR2 YYNGEE. Trimming removed 3 bases at V and 6 bases at J, with 20 bases between. CDR3 length equals 16 residues. This CDR3 reads CASSDPGSRLGDTQYF. CDR3 DNA: TGTGCCAGCAGCGATCCGGGATCACGGCTCGGGGATACGCAGTATTTT.

The chain uses TRBV7-4 and TRBJ2-1; 12 bases agree with TRBD2. Germline V gene sequence: CDR1 SGHVT, CDR2 SQSDAQ. The CDR3 is made up of 16 amino acids. Trimming removed 2 bases from V and 5 bases from J; junction bases left unmatched: 4. This chain's CDR3 is CASSLPSSGRDNEQFF. Written as DNA, the CDR3 is TGTGCCAGCAGCTTACCTTCTAGCGGGAGGGACAATGAGCAGTTCTTC.

This clone was found once. The chain uses TRBV25-1 and TRBJ2-1; D gene uncertain. In germline, CDR1 is MGHDK, CDR2 SYGVNS. CDR3 size: 16 residues. The V and J ends lost 2 bases and 0 bases respectively, with 11 bases between them. CDR3 DNA sequence: TGTGCCAGCAGTGAACGGGTAGGTCGCTCCTACAATGAGCAGTTCTTC. Protein: CASSERVGRSYNEQFF. Variable domain in full (rest from reference TRBV25-1 and TRBJ2-1): EADIYQTPRYLVIGTGKKITLECSQTMGHDKMYWYQQDPGMELHLIHYSYGVNSTEKGDLSSESTVSRIRTEHFPLTLESARPSHTSQYLCASSERVGRSYNEQFFGPGTRLTVL.

V usage is TRBV7-6 and J usage is TRBJ1-2; D is possibly TRBD1 (6 bases). This CDR3 region has 16 residues. V was trimmed by 6 bases and J by 5 bases, leaving 22 bases between them. Germline values: CDR1 SGHVS, CDR2 FNYEAQ. The CDR3 DNA is TGTGCCAGCAGTGGGGGGGGGCAGGGAGATCCGTATGGCTACACCTTC. It yields the protein CASSGGGQGDPYGYTF.